The clone carrying this TCR beta chain was recorded many times. The antigen remains undetermined. There are 15 residues in the CDR3. Germline assignment: CDR1 SGHNT and CDR2 YYREEE (reference sequence). V dropped 0 bases and J dropped 4; count of bases not matched to a gene: 4. Template switching with 5'RACE generated the TCR cDNA and added a universal primer site and UMIs. TCRdb reprocessed the 5' RACE reads with MiXCR, giving one entry per CDR3 protein. The table lists about 260,000 distinct CDR3 sequences, roughly 3.5% of them singletons. The data stem from a study of T cells after yellow fever vaccination. About the research overall: Fractions of limited cellularity were prepared by means of SMART-Seq v4 Ultra Low Input. Study results and limitations: The study re-detected most primary-vaccination clones after the booster (96% CD4, approximately 88% CD8). Contamination by abundant bulk-population clonotypes could be present in FACS-sorted repertoires.

This specimen consisted of PBMCs, obtained 15 days after the yellow fever booster vaccination. This TCR was recovered from a man younger than 35 who received the YFV17D yellow fever vaccine. The gene calls are TRBV5-4 and TRBJ2-3; 8 bases fit TRBD2. The CDR3 region is CASSLEASGSDTQYF. CDR3 DNA sequence: TGTGCCAGCAGCTTGGAGGCTAGCGGGTCAGATACGCAGTATTTT.